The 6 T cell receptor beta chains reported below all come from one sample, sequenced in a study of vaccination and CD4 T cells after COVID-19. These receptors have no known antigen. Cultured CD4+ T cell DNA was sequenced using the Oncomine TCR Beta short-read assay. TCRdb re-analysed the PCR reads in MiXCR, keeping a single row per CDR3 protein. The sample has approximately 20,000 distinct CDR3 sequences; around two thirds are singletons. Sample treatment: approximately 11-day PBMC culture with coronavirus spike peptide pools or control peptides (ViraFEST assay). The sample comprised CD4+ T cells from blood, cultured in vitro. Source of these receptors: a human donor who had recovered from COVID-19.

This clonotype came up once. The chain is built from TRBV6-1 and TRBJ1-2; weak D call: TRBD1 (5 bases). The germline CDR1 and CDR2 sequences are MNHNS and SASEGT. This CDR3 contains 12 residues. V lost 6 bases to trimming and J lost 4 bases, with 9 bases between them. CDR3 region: CASSRDRYGYTF. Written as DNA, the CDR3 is TGTGCCAGCAGCAGGGACCGCTATGGCTACACCTTC.

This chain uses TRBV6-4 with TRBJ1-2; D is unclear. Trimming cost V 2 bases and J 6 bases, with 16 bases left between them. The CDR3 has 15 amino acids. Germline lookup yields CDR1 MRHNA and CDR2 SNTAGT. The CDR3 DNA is TGTGCCAGCAGTGACGATATAGGGTTAAGGAATGGCTACACCTTC. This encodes CASSDDIGLRNGYTF.

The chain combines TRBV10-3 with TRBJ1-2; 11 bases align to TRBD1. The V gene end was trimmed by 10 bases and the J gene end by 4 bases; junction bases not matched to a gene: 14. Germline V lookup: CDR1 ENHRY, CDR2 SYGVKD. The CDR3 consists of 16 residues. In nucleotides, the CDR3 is TGTGCCAGCACCTTAGACGGACAGGGGGCGAGCTATGGCTACACCTTC. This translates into CASTLDGQGASYGYTF.

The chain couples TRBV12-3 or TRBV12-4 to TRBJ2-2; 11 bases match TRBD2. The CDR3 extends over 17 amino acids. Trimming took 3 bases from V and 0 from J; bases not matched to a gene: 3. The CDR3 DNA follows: TGTGCCAGCAGTTTCCTAGCGGGGGGATCGAACACCGGGGAGCTGTTTTTT. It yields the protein CASSFLAGGSNTGELFF.

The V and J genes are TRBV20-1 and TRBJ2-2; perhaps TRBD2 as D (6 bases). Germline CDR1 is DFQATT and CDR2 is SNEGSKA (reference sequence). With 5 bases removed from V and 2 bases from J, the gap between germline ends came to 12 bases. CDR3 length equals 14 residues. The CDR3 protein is CSAPGTRNTGELFF. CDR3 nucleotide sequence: TGCAGTGCTCCCGGGACTCGAAACACCGGGGAGCTGTTTTTT.

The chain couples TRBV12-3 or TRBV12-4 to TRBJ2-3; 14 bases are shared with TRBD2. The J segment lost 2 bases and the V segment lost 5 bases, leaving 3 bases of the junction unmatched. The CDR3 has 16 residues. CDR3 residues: CASSKGLAGDTDTQYF. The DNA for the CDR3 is TGTGCCAGCAGTAAGGGACTAGCGGGAGACACAGATACGCAGTATTTT.